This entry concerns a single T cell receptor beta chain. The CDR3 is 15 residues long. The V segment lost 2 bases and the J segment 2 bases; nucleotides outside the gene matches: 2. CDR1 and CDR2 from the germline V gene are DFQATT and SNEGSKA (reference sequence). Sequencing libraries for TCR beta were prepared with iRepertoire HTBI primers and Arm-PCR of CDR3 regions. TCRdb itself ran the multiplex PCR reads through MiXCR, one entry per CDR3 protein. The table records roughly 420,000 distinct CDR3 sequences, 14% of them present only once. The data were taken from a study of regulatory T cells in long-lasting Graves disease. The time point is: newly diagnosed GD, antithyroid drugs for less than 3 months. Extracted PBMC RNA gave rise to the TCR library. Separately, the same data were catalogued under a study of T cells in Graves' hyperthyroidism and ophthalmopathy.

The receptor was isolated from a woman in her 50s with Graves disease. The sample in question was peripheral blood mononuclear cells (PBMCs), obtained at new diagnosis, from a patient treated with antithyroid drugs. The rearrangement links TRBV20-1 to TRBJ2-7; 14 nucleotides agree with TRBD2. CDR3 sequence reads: CSARKGLAGAYEQYF. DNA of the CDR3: TGCAGTGCTAGAAAGGGACTAGCGGGGGCCTACGAGCAGTACTTC.